This T cell receptor (beta chain) was observed in a study of cytomegalovirus exposure and HLA in healthy donors. The germline CDR1 and CDR2 sequences are MNHEY and SVGAGI. Deletions cut 0 bases from V and 2 bases from J, with 10 bases between. The CDR3 is 16 residues long. 13 Jbeta primers and 60 Vbeta primers were used for the PCR. TCRdb's table, derived via immunoSEQ multiplex PCR, lists solely in-frame clones and lacks some. The top ten clones hold approximately 4.3% of a sample with 60,000 to 70,000 clones, 80% of them seen once. The sequence was obtained from a woman in her twenties or thirties in good health and CMV-seronegative. Sequencing input: PBMCs. This chain joins TRBV6-5 and TRBJ1-4; D remains unclear. This chain's CDR3 is CASSYSFSPTNEKLFF. The CDR3 nucleotides read TGTGCCAGCAGTTACTCGTTCAGTCCTACTAATGAAAAACTGTTTTTT.